This T cell receptor (beta chain) is from a study of blood T cells in healthy people across ages. The study recruited healthy Caucasian donors from Russia who were aged roughly 6 to 95. The authors drew around 11 milliliters of peripheral blood from each donor. This clonotype was seen more than once but under ten times. Its antigen is currently unknown. A J-beta primer mix and a sample-barcoded 5' primer were used in a second PCR of about 7 to 12 cycles. Through a template-switch adaptor with 12 random nucleotides, each cDNA molecule received a tag. TCRdb used MiXCR to reprocess the 5' RACE reads, holding one entry per CDR3 protein. The sample contains 700,000 to 850,000 distinct CDR3 sequences, about 48% of which appear only once. Study-wide findings and caveats: Diversity was higher, and naive CD4+ cells more numerous, in long-lived donors than in aged donors.

Trimming pared 3 bases from V and 3 bases from J, leaving 15 bases between. The CDR3 extends over 15 amino acids. The TCR sequence derives from a man at least 80 years old in good health. J is TRBJ2-7 and V is TRBV12-3 or TRBV12-4; either TRBD1 or TRBD2 may fit D (5 bases each). The material sequenced was blood. CDR3 sequence: CASSFSGARLYEQYF. The CDR3 region has the DNA TGTGCCAGCAGTTTCTCCGGGGCCCGACTCTACGAGCAGTACTTC.